The rows below give T cell receptor beta chains drawn from one sample of a study of cytotoxic CD8 clonotypes in ibrutinib-treated CLL. TCRdb's copy holds only in-frame clones and misses some; the assay was immunoSEQ multiplex PCR. The table lists some 76,000 clones, roughly 85% of them singletons. This specimen consisted of PBMCs, obtained after 24 months of ibrutinib treatment. All receptors derive from a human donor with chronic lymphocytic leukemia. Each CDR3 is given with its conserved first and last residue. D genes are given only for firm matches. Size is stated for part of the rows, as once, few or many counts, or as a class when the clone is expanded.

CDR3: CASRTTYGGTDTQYF
DNA: TGTGCCAGCAGGACGACTTACGGAGGTACAGATACGCAGTATTTT
D: -
size: -
V: TRBV27
J: TRBJ2-3

CDR3: CASSVMGRGETQYF
DNA: TGTGCCAGCAGCGTCATGGGACGGGGAGAGACCCAGTACTTC
D: -
size: -
V: TRBV7-3
J: TRBJ2-5

CDR3: CASSEGQGRETQYF
DNA: TGTGCCAGCAGTGAAGGACAGGGGCGAGAGACCCAGTACTTC
D: TRBD1
size: -
V: TRBV25-1
J: TRBJ2-5

CDR3: CAWTFTNTGKLFF
DNA: TGTGCCTGGACATTTACGAACACCGGGAAGCTGTTTTTT
D: -
size: -
V: TRBV30
J: TRBJ2-2

CDR3: CASSLGLNTGELFF
DNA: TGTGCCAGCAGCTTAGGGCTTAACACCGGGGAGCTGTTTTTT
D: -
size: -
V: TRBV11-2
J: TRBJ2-2

CDR3: CASSPSQFRTSGNNEQFF
DNA: TGCGCCAGCAGCCCATCCCAATTCCGGACTAGCGGTAACAATGAGCAGTTCTTC
D: TRBD2
size: few
V: TRBV4-1
J: TRBJ2-1

CDR3: CATSYGANVLTF
DNA: TGTGCCACCTCTTACGGGGCCAACGTCCTGACTTTC
D: -
size: -
V: TRBV7-9
J: TRBJ2-6

CDR3: CASSLVVLSGVDTDTQYF
DNA: TGTGCCAGCAGCTTAGTGGTATTATCGGGAGTGGACACAGATACGCAGTATTTT
D: -
size: -
V: TRBV7-2
J: TRBJ2-3

CDR3: CASSRQGGYGGYTF
DNA: TGTGCCAGCAGCCGCCAGGGAGGGTACGGTGGCTACACCTTC
D: -
size: -
V: TRBV28
J: TRBJ1-2

CDR3: CASSRGGMFNTGELFF
DNA: TGTGCTAGCAGCCGGGGAGGAATGTTCAACACCGGGGAGCTGTTTTTT
D: -
size: -
V: TRBV7-7
J: TRBJ2-2

CDR3: CASSRSLGVTQETQYF
DNA: TGTGCCAGCAGTCGGAGTCTTGGGGTCACCCAAGAGACCCAGTACTTC
D: -
size: -
V: TRBV27
J: TRBJ2-5

CDR3: CASSLRPSTDTQYF
DNA: TGTGCCAGCAGCTTAAGGCCCAGCACAGATACGCAGTATTTT
D: -
size: -
V: TRBV11-1
J: TRBJ2-3

CDR3: CASSSGLAVSYNEQFF
DNA: TGTGCCAGCAGCTCAGGACTAGCGGTTTCCTACAATGAGCAGTTCTTC
D: TRBD2
size: -
V: TRBV7-3
J: TRBJ2-1

CDR3: CASRPQEIANYGYTF
DNA: TGTGCCAGCAGGCCTCAGGAAATAGCTAACTATGGCTACACCTTC
D: -
size: -
V: TRBV6-5
J: TRBJ1-2

CDR3: CASSLGAKPSNEQFF
DNA: TGTGCCAGCAGCTTGGGGGCAAAACCGTCCAATGAGCAGTTCTTC
D: -
size: -
V: TRBV5-4
J: TRBJ2-1

CDR3: CASSLAGPTNEQFF
DNA: TGTGCCAGCAGCTTAGCCGGGCCCACGAATGAGCAGTTCTTC
D: -
size: -
V: TRBV7-3
J: TRBJ2-1

CDR3: CASSLYYEQYF
DNA: TGTGCCAGCAGCTTGTACTACGAGCAGTACTTC
D: -
size: -
V: TRBV5-6
J: TRBJ2-7

CDR3: CATSGQGGTGELFF
DNA: TGTGCCACCAGCGGACAGGGAGGGACCGGGGAGCTGTTTTTT
D: -
size: -
V: TRBV15
J: TRBJ2-2

CDR3: CASSGPQETQYF
DNA: TGTGCCAGCTCAGGCCCCCAAGAGACCCAGTACTTC
D: -
size: few
V: TRBV18
J: TRBJ2-5

CDR3: CASSRRPGGGGSTF
DNA: TGTGCCAGCAGTAGAAGACCAGGGGGGGGAGGATCCACCTTC
D: TRBD1
size: -
V: TRBV28
J: TRBJ1-2

CDR3: CATSRDSGRQGHEQYF
DNA: TGTGCCACCAGCAGAGACAGCGGGAGGCAGGGACACGAGCAGTACTTC
D: TRBD2
size: -
V: TRBV15
J: TRBJ2-7

CDR3: CASSQDLDRSTDTQYF
DNA: TGCGCCAGCAGCCAAGATTTGGACAGGAGCACAGATACGCAGTATTTT
D: TRBD1
size: once
V: TRBV4-1
J: TRBJ2-3